These 24 T cell receptor beta chains were sequenced from one sample in a study of vaccination and CD4 T cells after COVID-19. Treatment reported: approximately 10-day PBMC culture with coronavirus spike peptide pools or control peptides (ViraFEST assay). Researchers used the Oncomine TCR Beta short-read assay to sequence DNA from cultured CD4+ T cells. MiXCR was run by TCRdb on the PCR reads, yielding one entry per CDR3 protein. The sample lists about 16,000 distinct CDR3 sequences; around 74% were seen once. Which antigens these TCRs recognize remains unknown. The material sequenced was CD4+ T cells from blood, cultured in vitro. These receptors all stem from a human donor who had recovered from COVID-19.

The rearrangement links TRBV7-2 to TRBJ1-6; D possibly corresponds to TRBD1 (5 bases). The CDR3 contains 14 residues. V lost 6 bases to trimming and J lost 7 bases, with 13 bases between them. CDR1 is SGHTA and CDR2 is FQGNSA in the germline V gene. The CDR3 DNA follows: TGTGCCAGCAGGACCGGGGGTGGGAATTCACCCCTCCACTTT. Translating it yields CASRTGGGNSPLHF. The entire variable domain, with the rest obtained from reference TRBV7-2 and TRBJ1-6, is as follows: GAGVSQSPSNKVTEKGKDVELRCDPISGHTALYWYRQSLGQGLEFLIYFQGNSAPDKSGLPSDRFSAERTGGSVSTLTIQRTQQEDSAVYLCASRTGGGNSPLHFGNGTRLTVT.

The chain is built from TRBV28 and TRBJ2-6; D call uncertain. The germline V and J ends were trimmed by 6 bases and 2 bases, with 17 bases remaining between them. Germline V gene sequence: CDR1 MDHEN, CDR2 SYDVKM. CDR3 length: 17 amino acids. CDR3 nucleotides: TGTGCCAGCAGGCTCCCTTTAAGCACGACTGGGGCCAACGTCCTGACTTTC. Amino acids: CASRLPLSTTGANVLTF. Together with reference TRBV28 and TRBJ2-6, the CDR3 gives the full variable domain: DVKVTQSSRYLVKRTGEKVFLECVQDMDHENMFWYRQDPGLGLRLIYFSYDVKMKEKGDIPEGYSVSREKKERFSLILESASTNQTSMYLCASRLPLSTTGANVLTFGAGSRLTVL.

V and J are TRBV12-3 or TRBV12-4 and TRBJ2-5; D possibly corresponds to TRBD2 (5 bases). V was shortened by 6 bases and J by 5 bases, with 25 bases between the two germline ends. This CDR3 has 17 amino acids. The CDR3 loop is CASSSVSLAQVGETQYF. The CDR3, as DNA: TGTGCCAGCAGCTCCGTGAGTTTAGCGCAGGTTGGTGAGACCCAGTACTTC.

V and J are TRBV7-6 and TRBJ1-2; weak D call: TRBD1 (6 bases). Germline V gene lookup returns CDR1 SGHVS and CDR2 FNYEAQ. This CDR3 has 17 residues. Trimming cost V 1 base and J 0 bases, with 15 bases left between them. CDR3 coding DNA: TGTGCCAGCAGCTTAGTGGGCGGACAGCACACTAACTATGGCTACACCTTC. Amino acid sequence: CASSLVGGQHTNYGYTF.

DNA for the CDR3: TGTGCCAGCAGTTACGGGTGGGACAGGGGACTAGCACCCCAGCATTTT. It codes for CASSYGWDRGLAPQHF. The J gene is TRBJ1-5, the V gene TRBV6-2 or TRBV6-3, with 10 positions matching TRBD1. J gave up 10 bases and V 2 bases, and 11 bases lay outside the gene matches. Germline CDR1 reads MNHEY; CDR2 reads SVGEGT. CDR3 size: 16 residues.

This clonotype was seen more than once but under ten times. The chain combines TRBV2 with TRBJ2-5; D could derive from TRBD1 or TRBD2 (5 bases each). The V end lost 7 bases, the J end lost 0 bases, and 12 bases lay between the germline ends. CDR1 is SNHLY, CDR2 FYNNEI, per germline. The CDR3 runs 14 residues. The CDR3 DNA is TGTGCCAGCATACGGGGCGTGTACCAAGAGACCCAGTACTTC. Encoded protein: CASIRGVYQETQYF.

The chain is built from TRBV6-2 or TRBV6-3 and TRBJ1-5, with TRBD1 identical over 7 bases. This CDR3 contains 17 residues. The V gene's germline CDR1 is MNHEY and CDR2 SVGEGT. V lost 8 bases and J lost 0; bases outside the gene matches: 13. The CDR3, as DNA: TGTGCCAGCGGAGCTCGACAGGGCATCAATAGCAATCAGCCCCAGCATTTT. Its translation is CASGARQGINSNQPQHF.

V and J are TRBV19 and TRBJ2-4; D gene unclear. V was cut by 4 bases and J by 0 bases, with 19 bases left in between. The germline CDR1 and CDR2 sequences are LNHDA and SQIVND (reference sequence). CDR3 length: 18 amino acids. CDR3 region: CASSNTGYGVLAKNIQYF. The CDR3 bases are TGTGCCAGTAGTAACACGGGTTATGGGGTGCTAGCCAAAAACATTCAGTACTTC.

The sample holds one count of this clonotype. This rearrangement joins TRBV20-1 to TRBJ1-5; TRBD1 might be the D (5 bases). Looked up from germline, CDR1 is DFQATT and CDR2 is SNEGSKA (reference sequence). CDR3 size: 13 residues. V lost 5 bases and J lost 9, with 17 bases in between. The CDR3 here is CSAGTRGGRPQHF. Written as DNA, the CDR3 is TGCAGTGCTGGAACAAGGGGTGGAAGGCCCCAGCATTTT.

The chain carries TRBV20-1 and TRBJ1-5; D not certain. This CDR3 is 15 amino acids long. V lost 3 bases and J lost 4, with 16 bases in between. Germline V lookup: CDR1 DFQATT, CDR2 SNEGSKA (reference sequence). CDR3 coding DNA: TGCAGTGCTAGGGGCATGGGAATAGGAAATCAGCCCCAGCATTTT. It is translated as CSARGMGIGNQPQHF.

The rearrangement links TRBV7-8 to TRBJ2-2; perhaps D is TRBD1 or TRBD2 (5 bases each). Looked up from germline, CDR1 is SGHVS and CDR2 is FQNEAQ. V was pared by 1 base and J by 4 bases, with 16 bases between. The CDR3 is 17 amino acids. The CDR3 DNA reads as TGTGCCAGCAGCTTAGGTTATAAGGGACGGATCACCGGGGAGCTGTTTTTT. It specifies CASSLGYKGRITGELFF.

V gene TRBV20-1 combines with J gene TRBJ2-1; 8 bases align to TRBD2. The length of the CDR3 is 14 residues. Germline V CDR1 and CDR2: DFQATT, SNEGSKA (reference sequence). With 3 bases clipped from V and 2 bases from J, the junction kept 3 bases outside the gene matches. The CDR3 DNA follows: TGCAGTGCTAGCGGGAGGGGGACCTACAATGAGCAGTTCTTC. It translates to CSASGRGTYNEQFF.

This chain uses TRBV6-1 with TRBJ2-5; the D gene is possibly TRBD2 (6 bases). CDR1 and CDR2 (germline): MNHNS, SASEGT. The germline V and J ends were trimmed by 7 bases and 5 bases, with 14 bases remaining between them. The CDR3 sequence is 13 residues long. DNA for the CDR3: TGTGCCAGCACGAGAATGGGGGGTGAGACCCAGTACTTC. As protein: CASTRMGGETQYF.

The chain combines TRBV28 with TRBJ1-2; 7 bases agree with TRBD1. The CDR3 is 14 residues long. Germline V gene data show CDR1 as MDHEN and CDR2 as SYDVKM. Trimming removed 3 bases from V and 4 bases from J; junction bases left unmatched: 5. The CDR3 DNA follows: TGTGCCAGCAGTTTCAGGGGGAAAGGCTATGGCTACACCTTC. This codes for CASSFRGKGYGYTF.

The V call is TRBV20-1, the J call TRBJ1-5, with no clear D. Germline values: CDR1 DFQATT, CDR2 SNEGSKA (reference sequence). The CDR3 has 14 amino acids. The V end was cut by 5 bases, the J end by 3 bases, with 14 bases between. The CDR3 nucleotides are TGCAGTGCTCGAGGAGGCAACCCCAATCAGCCCCAGCATTTT. Translation: CSARGGNPNQPQHF.

The CDR3 DNA sequence: TGTGCCAGCAGCGTACAGGGTTATCAGCCCCAGCATTTT. Translation: CASSVQGYQPQHF. The chain joins TRBV7-3 to TRBJ1-5; TRBD1 might be the D (6 bases). This CDR3 contains 13 residues. V was pared by 5 bases and J by 5 bases, with 10 bases between. Germline CDR1 SGHTA, CDR2 FQGTGA.

The chain employs TRBV19 and TRBJ2-4; the D gene is possibly TRBD2 (6 bases). The CDR3 covers 15 residues. Germline values: CDR1 LNHDA, CDR2 SQIVND (reference sequence). Between the trimmed V and J ends, which lost 9 bases and 4 bases, there was a span of 19 bases. CDR3 sequence reads: CASQGRRDPKNIQYF. The CDR3 nucleotides are TGTGCCAGCCAAGGGCGGAGGGACCCAAAAAACATTCAGTACTTC.

This clonotype was seen just once. J is TRBJ1-5 and V is TRBV20-1; perhaps TRBD1 as D (6 bases). CDR1 is DFQATT, CDR2 SNEGSKA, per germline (reference sequence). The CDR3 spans 15 residues. Trimming took off 7 bases at V and 5 bases at J, with 21 bases between the two ends. The CDR3 region is CSVRRGAELDQPQHF. In DNA, the CDR3 is TGCAGTGTGAGAAGGGGGGCCGAACTCGATCAGCCCCAGCATTTT.

J is TRBJ1-2 and V is TRBV27, with a tentative D call TRBD1 (5 bases). This CDR3 has 13 amino acids. The germline V and J ends were trimmed by 5 bases and 0 bases, with 7 bases remaining between them. Germline lookup yields CDR1 MNHEY and CDR2 SMNVEV (reference sequence). CDR3 region: CASSRQPNYGYTF. The CDR3 region has the DNA TGTGCCAGCAGTCGACAGCCTAACTATGGCTACACCTTC.

The chain employs TRBV24-1 and TRBJ1-5; D is unresolved. The germline V gene has CDR1 KGHDR and CDR2 SFDVKD. With 9 bases removed from V and 6 bases from J, the gap between germline ends came to 11 bases. The CDR3 loop spans 12 amino acids. The CDR3 loop reads CATGGSGQPQHF. The CDR3 region has the DNA TGTGCCACCGGAGGGTCCGGTCAGCCCCAGCATTTT.

This sequence joins TRBV24-1 and TRBJ1-2, with D possibly TRBD1 on 5 matching bases. V lost 3 bases, J lost 5 bases, and 15 bases lay in between. CDR3 length equals 15 residues. Germline V gene data show CDR1 as KGHDR and CDR2 as SFDVKD. CDR3 protein: CATSDKGPRKYGYTF. CDR3 in DNA: TGTGCCACCAGTGATAAGGGACCTAGGAAGTATGGCTACACCTTC.

The chain is built from TRBV10-2 and TRBJ2-7, with TRBD2 identical over 9 bases. The CDR3 runs 15 residues. CDR1 and CDR2 from the germline V gene are WSHSY and SAAADI. J gave up 7 bases and V 6 bases, and 13 bases lay outside the gene matches. CDR3 bases: TGCGCCAGCAGGAGGGGGTCTAGCGGGATGGGGGAGCAGTACTTC. This sequence encodes CASRRGSSGMGEQYF.

This clonotype is deemed medium-sized. The V call is TRBV20-1, the J call TRBJ2-4; unclear D gene. Per germline, CDR1 DFQATT and CDR2 SNEGSKA (reference sequence). CDR3 length: 13 residues. Trimming took 0 bases from V and 3 from J, leaving 6 bases between them. The CDR3 bases are TGCAGTGCTAGAGATCTTGGCAAAAACATTCAGTACTTC. Translation gives CSARDLGKNIQYF.

The chain is built from TRBV27 and TRBJ2-4, with D perhaps assigned TRBD1 or TRBD2 (5 bases each). The CDR3 is made up of 17 amino acids. V lost 0 bases and J 3 bases, leaving 15 bases between the germline ends. CDR1 and CDR2 (germline): MNHEY, SMNVEV (reference sequence). The CDR3 region is CASSLSTMRGGKNIQYF. The CDR3 DNA is TGTGCCAGCAGTTTATCAACCATGCGTGGGGGCAAAAACATTCAGTACTTC.